A single sample gave rise to the 15 T cell receptor beta chains below, sequenced in a study of cytomegalovirus exposure and HLA in healthy donors. Libraries were prepared by immunoSEQ multiplex PCR; TCRdb keeps only in-frame clonotypes and omits some of them. The sample has about 220,000 clones, 80% to 85% seen once. Sequences were obtained from PBMCs. Receptor source: a woman in her 30s in good health and CMV-seropositive.

The sample holds a few counts of this clone. The rearrangement uses TRBV30 and TRBJ1-2, with a tentative D call TRBD1 (5 bases). The CDR3 runs to 13 residues. Trimming removed 3 bases at V and 7 bases at J, with 15 bases between. The germline gives CDR1 GTSNPN, CDR2 SVGIG (reference sequence). Here the CDR3 DNA reads TGTGCCTGGAGCGCCCCCGGGACGCTTGGCTACACCTTC. Translating gives CAWSAPGTLGYTF. Full variable domain (remainder filled in from reference TRBV30 and TRBJ1-2): SQTIHQWPATLVQPVGSPLSLECTVEGTSNPNLYWYRQAAGRGLQLLFYSVGIGQISSEVPQNLSASRPQDRQFILSSKKLLLSDSGFYLCAWSAPGTLGYTFGSGTRLTVV.

The CDR3 here is CASGSAGGPADTQYF. The CDR3 region has the DNA TGCGCCAGCGGTTCAGCGGGAGGGCCGGCAGATACGCAGTATTTT. The chain uses TRBV5-1 and TRBJ2-3, with TRBD2 matching over 10 bases. Per the germline V gene, CDR1 is SGHRS and CDR2 is YFSETQ. V gave up 7 bases and J gave up 4 bases; unmatched junction bases: 9. CDR3 length: 15 amino acids.

The gene calls are TRBV9 and TRBJ2-5; 9 positions match TRBD2. V lost 1 base and J lost 5; bases outside the gene matches: 3. The CDR3 is 14 residues long. Germline assignment: CDR1 SGDLS and CDR2 YYNGEE. The CDR3 reads CASSVLAGDETQYF. In DNA form, the CDR3 reads TGTGCCAGCAGCGTATTAGCGGGAGATGAGACCCAGTACTTC.

The V and J genes are TRBV29-1 and TRBJ1-1; no firm D call. The V and J ends lost 3 bases and 1 base respectively, with 9 bases between them. Germline assignment: CDR1 SQVTM and CDR2 ANQGSEA. The CDR3 is made up of 13 amino acids. The CDR3 DNA sequence: TGCAGCGTTGATTCATCAGGGAACACTGAAGCTTTCTTT. This sequence encodes CSVDSSGNTEAFF. The full variable domain, its missing parts supplied by reference TRBV29-1 and TRBJ1-1, is SAVISQKPSRDICQRGTSLTIQCQVDSQVTMMFWYRQQPGQSLTLIATANQGSEATYESGFVIDKFPISRPNLTFSTLTVSNMSPEDSSIYLCSVDSSGNTEAFFGQGTRLTVV.

V is TRBV2 and J is TRBJ2-3; maybe TRBD2 (5 bases). The germline V gene has CDR1 SNHLY and CDR2 FYNNEI. Trimming shortened V by 7 bases and J by 6 bases, and 11 bases separated the two germline ends. CDR3 length equals 12 residues. The CDR3 region is CASTAGSDTQYF. CDR3 coding DNA: TGTGCCAGCACTGCGGGTAGTGATACGCAGTATTTT. Variable domain in full (rest from reference TRBV2 and TRBJ2-3): EPEVTQTPSHQVTQMGQEVILRCVPISNHLYFYWYRQILGQKVEFLVSFYNNEISEKSEIFDDQFSVERPDGSNFTLKIRSTKLEDSAMYFCASTAGSDTQYFGPGTRLTVL.

The chain employs TRBV6-6 and TRBJ1-5, with D uncertain. From germline, CDR1 is MNHNY and CDR2 SVGAGI (reference sequence). This CDR3 spans 16 amino acids. Trimming pared 0 bases from V and 5 bases from J, leaving 14 bases between. The CDR3 DNA follows: TGTGCCAGCAGTTACTCTATCAGGCAGTCGGATCAGCCCCAGCATTTT. Protein: CASSYSIRQSDQPQHF.

The chain carries TRBV7-2 and TRBJ2-4; no clear D. This CDR3 region has 13 residues. V was cut by 3 bases and J by 10 bases, with 13 bases left in between. Germline CDR1 SGHTA, CDR2 FQGNSA. The CDR3 DNA reads TGTGCCAGCAGCTTTTTCCGAGACAAAATTCAGTACTTC. This codes for CASSFFRDKIQYF.

The V call is TRBV10-3, the J call TRBJ2-7; maybe TRBD2 (6 bases). Trimming cost V 0 bases and J 5 bases, with 8 bases left between them. The CDR3 has 13 amino acids. Germline loops: CDR1 ENHRY, CDR2 SYGVKD. Here the CDR3 DNA reads TGTGCCATCAGTGAGTCCGGGGGACACGAGCAGTACTTC. This encodes CAISESGGHEQYF.

The chain links TRBV9 to TRBJ1-2; possible D gene TRBD1, 6 bases. V shed 4 bases and J shed 4 bases, with 11 bases lying between them. Per germline, CDR1 SGDLS and CDR2 YYNGEE. The CDR3 contains 13 residues. The CDR3 loop is CASSPPGVYGYTF. The DNA for the CDR3 is TGTGCCAGCAGCCCACCAGGGGTCTATGGCTACACCTTC.

V gene TRBV30 combines with J gene TRBJ2-7, with TRBD1 matching over 7 bases. This CDR3 has 15 residues. The germline V gene encodes CDR1 GTSNPN and CDR2 SVGIG (reference sequence). V shed 3 bases and J 3 bases; nucleotides not matched to a gene: 11. CDR3 DNA: TGTGCCTGGAGACATTTTCGACAGGGTGGCTACGAGCAGTACTTC. Residues: CAWRHFRQGGYEQYF.

Only one count was recorded for this clone. This may be a read error: a much more frequent sequence differs by one nucleotide. The rearrangement uses TRBV5-1 and TRBJ1-1; TRBD1 aligns across 8 bases. The CDR3 is 14 amino acids. V shed 4 bases, J shed 0 bases, and the junction held 2 bases outside the gene matches. The germline CDR1 and CDR2 sequences are SGHRS and YFSETQ. The CDR3 region has the DNA TGCGCCAGCAGCCCGGGACAGGTGAACACTGAAGCTTTCTTT. Protein: CASSPGQVNTEAFF.

J is TRBJ1-1 and V is TRBV9; TRBD1 matches at 9 bases. Per germline, CDR1 SGDLS and CDR2 YYNGEE. V shed 3 bases and J 2 bases; nucleotides not matched to a gene: 5. This CDR3 has 15 amino acids. Here the CDR3 reads CASSDTGQGNTEAFF. The CDR3 bases are TGTGCCAGCAGCGACACGGGACAGGGTAACACTGAAGCTTTCTTT.

The chain combines TRBV25-1 with TRBJ2-1; D unresolved. Trimming took 3 bases from V and 4 from J, leaving 13 bases between them. CDR3 length equals 15 residues. CDR1 MGHDK and CDR2 SYGVNS come from the germline V gene. For the CDR3, the DNA is TGTGCCAGCAGTGACACTCTCGGGTGGTACAATGAGCAGTTCTTC. Residues: CASSDTLGWYNEQFF.

The chain employs TRBV7-9 and TRBJ2-7; 8 bases map to TRBD2. The germline V gene has CDR1 SEHNR and CDR2 FQNEAQ (reference sequence). The CDR3 runs 15 residues. V was clipped by 1 base and J by 3 bases; unmatched bases: 5. CDR3 bases: TGTGCCAGCAGCTTAGTGACTAGCGAGTACTACGAGCAGTACTTC. This codes for CASSLVTSEYYEQYF.

The V and J genes are TRBV9 and TRBJ2-1; 7 nucleotides align to TRBD2. CDR1 is SGDLS and CDR2 is YYNGEE in the germline V gene. CDR3 length equals 14 residues. With V trimmed by 5 bases and J by 9 bases, 11 bases remained unmatched. This CDR3 reads CASSTAAGEAEQFF. The DNA of the CDR3 is TGTGCCAGCAGTACTGCGGCGGGAGAGGCTGAGCAGTTCTTC.